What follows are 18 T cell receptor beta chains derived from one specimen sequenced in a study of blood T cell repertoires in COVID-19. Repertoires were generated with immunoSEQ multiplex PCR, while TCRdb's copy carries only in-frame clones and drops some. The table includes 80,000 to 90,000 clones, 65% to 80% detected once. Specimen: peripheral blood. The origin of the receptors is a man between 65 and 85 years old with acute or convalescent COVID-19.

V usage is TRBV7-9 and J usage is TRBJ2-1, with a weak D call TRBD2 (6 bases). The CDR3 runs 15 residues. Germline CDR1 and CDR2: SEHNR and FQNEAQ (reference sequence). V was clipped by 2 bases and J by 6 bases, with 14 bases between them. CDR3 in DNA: TGTGCCAGCAGCTTAACAGGCGGGACCATCAATGAGCAGTTCTTC. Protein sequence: CASSLTGGTINEQFF.

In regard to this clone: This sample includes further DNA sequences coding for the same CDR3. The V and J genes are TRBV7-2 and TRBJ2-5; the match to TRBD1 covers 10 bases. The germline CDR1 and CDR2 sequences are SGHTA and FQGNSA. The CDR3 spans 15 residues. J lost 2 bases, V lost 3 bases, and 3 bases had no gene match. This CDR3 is CASSFQGQGQETQYF. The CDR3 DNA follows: TGTGCCAGCAGCTTCCAGGGACAGGGGCAAGAGACCCAGTACTTC.

DNA of the CDR3: TGTGCCAGCAGCGGAATAACCGTGACTAGAGCGAACACCGGGGAGCTGTTTTTT. It codes for CASSGITVTRANTGELFF. J is TRBJ2-2 and V is TRBV27, with a tentative D call TRBD2 (6 bases). Germline V CDR1 and CDR2: MNHEY, SMNVEV (reference sequence). The V end was cut by 6 bases, the J end by 0 bases, with 20 bases between. CDR3 length: 18 residues.

Here the CDR3 reads CASRGGVGVFDEQYF. CDR3 bases: TGTGCCAGCAGGGGAGGGGTAGGAGTGTTCGACGAGCAGTACTTC. This chain links TRBV2 with TRBJ2-7; 7 bases map to TRBD2. The CDR3 has 15 amino acids. Germline V gives CDR1 SNHLY, CDR2 FYNNEI. V lost 6 bases to trimming and J lost 5 bases; unmatched junction nucleotides: 13.

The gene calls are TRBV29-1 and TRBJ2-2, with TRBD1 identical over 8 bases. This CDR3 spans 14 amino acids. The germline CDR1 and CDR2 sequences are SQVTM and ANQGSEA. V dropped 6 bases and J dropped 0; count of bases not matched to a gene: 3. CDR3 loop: CSVDRGSNTGELFF. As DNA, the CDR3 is TGCAGCGTCGACAGGGGATCGAACACCGGGGAGCTGTTTTTT.

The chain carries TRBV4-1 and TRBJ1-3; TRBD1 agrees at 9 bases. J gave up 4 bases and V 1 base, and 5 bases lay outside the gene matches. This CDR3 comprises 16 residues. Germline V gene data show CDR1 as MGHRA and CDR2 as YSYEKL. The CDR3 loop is CASSQGTGVFGNTIYF. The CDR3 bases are TGCGCCAGCAGCCAAGGGACAGGGGTATTCGGAAACACCATATATTTT.

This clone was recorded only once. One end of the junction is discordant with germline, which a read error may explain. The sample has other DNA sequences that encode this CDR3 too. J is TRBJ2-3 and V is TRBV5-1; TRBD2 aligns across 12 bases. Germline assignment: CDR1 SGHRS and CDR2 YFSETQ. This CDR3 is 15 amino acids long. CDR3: CASSPGLAGSDTQYF. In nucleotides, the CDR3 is TGCGCTAGCAGCCCAGGACTAGCGGGGAGTGATACGCAGTATTTT.

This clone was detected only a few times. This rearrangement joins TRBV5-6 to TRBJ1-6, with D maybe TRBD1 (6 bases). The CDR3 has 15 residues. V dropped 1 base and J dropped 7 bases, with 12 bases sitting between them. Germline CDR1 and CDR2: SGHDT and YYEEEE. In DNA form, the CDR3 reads TGTGCCAGCAGCTTGAGCCCAGGGGTGAATTCACCCCTCCACTTT. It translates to CASSLSPGVNSPLHF.

The CDR3 loop reads CASSIRRRGRETQYF. In DNA form, the CDR3 reads TGTGCCAGTAGTATCCGGCGGAGGGGGCGGGAGACCCAGTACTTC. This chain joins TRBV19 and TRBJ2-5; maybe TRBD1 (7 bases). V lost 3 bases and J lost 5, with 16 bases in between. Germline V gene lookup returns CDR1 LNHDA and CDR2 SQIVND (reference sequence). The CDR3 loop spans 15 amino acids.

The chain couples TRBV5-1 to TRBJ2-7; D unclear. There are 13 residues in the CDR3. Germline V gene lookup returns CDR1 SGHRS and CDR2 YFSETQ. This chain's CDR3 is CASSLDVAYEQYV. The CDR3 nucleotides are TGCGCCAGCAGTTTGGACGTAGCCTACGAGCAGTACGTC.

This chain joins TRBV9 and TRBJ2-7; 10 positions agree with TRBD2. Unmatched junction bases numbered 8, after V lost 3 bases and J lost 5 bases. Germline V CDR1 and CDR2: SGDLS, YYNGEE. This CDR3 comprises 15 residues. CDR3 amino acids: CASSGLGTSDDEQYF. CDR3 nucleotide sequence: TGTGCCAGCAGCGGTTTGGGGACTAGCGATGACGAGCAGTACTTC. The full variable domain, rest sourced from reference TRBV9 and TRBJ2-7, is DSGVTQTPKHLITATGQRVTLRCSPRSGDLSVYWYQQSLDQGLQFLIQYYNGEERAKGNILERFSAQQFPDLHSELNLSSLELGDSALYFCASSGLGTSDDEQYFGPGTRLTVT.

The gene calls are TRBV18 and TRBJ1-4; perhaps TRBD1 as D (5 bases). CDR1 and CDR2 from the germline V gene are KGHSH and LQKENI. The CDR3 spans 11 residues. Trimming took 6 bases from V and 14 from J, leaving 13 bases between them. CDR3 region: CASSSGTSLFF. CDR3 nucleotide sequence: TGTGCCAGCTCGTCCGGGACTTCGCTGTTTTTT.

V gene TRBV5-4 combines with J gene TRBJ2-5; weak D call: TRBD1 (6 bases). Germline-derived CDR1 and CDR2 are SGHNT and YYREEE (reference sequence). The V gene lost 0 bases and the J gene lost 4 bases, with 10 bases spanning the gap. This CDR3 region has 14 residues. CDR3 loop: CASSLDDRSETQYF. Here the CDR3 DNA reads TGTGCCAGCAGCTTGGATGACAGGTCAGAGACCCAGTACTTC.

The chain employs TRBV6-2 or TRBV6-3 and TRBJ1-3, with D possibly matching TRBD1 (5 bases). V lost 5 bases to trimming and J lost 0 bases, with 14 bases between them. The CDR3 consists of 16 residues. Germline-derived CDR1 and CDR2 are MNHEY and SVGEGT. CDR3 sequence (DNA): TGTGCCAGCAGTCGCCACCCAGGGTCCTCTGGAAACACCATATATTTT. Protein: CASSRHPGSSGNTIYF.

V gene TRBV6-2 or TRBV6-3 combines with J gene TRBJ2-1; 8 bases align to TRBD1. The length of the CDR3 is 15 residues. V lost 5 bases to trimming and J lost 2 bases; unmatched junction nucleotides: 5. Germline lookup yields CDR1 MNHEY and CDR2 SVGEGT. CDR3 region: CASSRQGIAYNEQFF. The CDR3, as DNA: TGTGCCAGCAGTCGACAGGGGATTGCCTACAATGAGCAGTTCTTC.

CDR3: CASSLARTAGKKLFF. The CDR3 bases are TGTGCCAGCAGCTTAGCGAGAACAGCCGGGAAAAAACTGTTTTTT. V usage is TRBV7-8 and J usage is TRBJ1-4; the D is unclear. The CDR3 contains 15 residues. Germline CDR1 reads SGHVS; CDR2 reads FQNEAQ. Trimming stripped 0 bases from V and 9 bases from J, with 14 bases between.

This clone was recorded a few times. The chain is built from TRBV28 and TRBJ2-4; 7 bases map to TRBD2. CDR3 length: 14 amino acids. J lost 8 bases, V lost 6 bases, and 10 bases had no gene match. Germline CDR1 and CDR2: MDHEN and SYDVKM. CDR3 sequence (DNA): TGTGCCAGCAGCGATGTGGGGGGGGAGTACATTCAGTACTTC. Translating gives CASSDVGGEYIQYF.

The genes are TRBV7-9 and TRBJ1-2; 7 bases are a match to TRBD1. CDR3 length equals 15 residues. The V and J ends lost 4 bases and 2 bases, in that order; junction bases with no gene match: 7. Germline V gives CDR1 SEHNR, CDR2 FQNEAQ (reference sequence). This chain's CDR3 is CASSSRTGFNYGYTF. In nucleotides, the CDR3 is TGTGCCAGCAGCTCCCGGACAGGATTCAACTATGGCTACACCTTC.